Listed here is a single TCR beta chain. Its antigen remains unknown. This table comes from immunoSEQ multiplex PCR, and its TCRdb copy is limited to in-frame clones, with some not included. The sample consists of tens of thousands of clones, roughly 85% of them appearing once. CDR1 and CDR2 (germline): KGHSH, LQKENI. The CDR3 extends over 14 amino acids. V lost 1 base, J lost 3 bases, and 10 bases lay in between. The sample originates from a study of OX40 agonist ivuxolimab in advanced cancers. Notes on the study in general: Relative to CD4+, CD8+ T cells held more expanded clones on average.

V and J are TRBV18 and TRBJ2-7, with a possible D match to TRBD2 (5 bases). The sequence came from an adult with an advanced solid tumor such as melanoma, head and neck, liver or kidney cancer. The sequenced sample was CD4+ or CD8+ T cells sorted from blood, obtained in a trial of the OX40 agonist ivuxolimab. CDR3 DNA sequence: TGTGCCAGCTCACCACGGACGGGAAACTACGAGCAGTACTTC. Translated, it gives CASSPRTGNYEQYF. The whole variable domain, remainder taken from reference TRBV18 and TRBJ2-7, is NAGVMQNPRHLVRRRGQEARLRCSPMKGHSHVYWYRQLPEEGLKFMVYLQKENIIDESGMPKERFSAEFPKEGPSILRIQQVVRGDSAAYFCASSPRTGNYEQYFGPGTRLTVT.